This T cell receptor (beta chain) was retrieved from a study of human T cells and chemical hapten exposure. Across the whole study: Slight differences in pooled library volume were the main source of varying TCR yields across samples. Findings and caveats of the study: No change in TCRs above 1 in 1000 frequency was produced by DPC sensitization.

TCRdb passed the RACE reads through MiXCR, listing each CDR3 protein once. The sample consists of 75,000 to 80,000 distinct CDR3 sequences, over 6.5% of them appearing once. The sample's time point: healthy volunteer bleed at 6 weeks. Unfractionated whole blood yielded the extracted total RNA. The CDR3 runs to 14 residues. Germline CDR1 and CDR2: MNHNS and SASEGT. V shed 7 bases and J shed 8 bases, with 19 bases lying between them. Comments on this clonotype: Antigen unknown.

The sample comprised whole blood. This TCR derives from a female donor in good health. Some clones in this sample may be carry-over from other donors' samples. V usage is TRBV6-1 and J usage is TRBJ2-3, with D uncertain. Written as DNA, the CDR3 is TGTGCCAGCATCGGGCTGTCGAGAGGTCCTACGCAGTATTTT. The encoded protein is CASIGLSRGPTQYF.